Listed below are T cell receptor beta chains from one sample, sequenced in a study of cytomegalovirus exposure and HLA in healthy donors. Measured with immunoSEQ multiplex PCR; TCRdb has only the in-frame clones, and not every one. In the table there are some 120,000 clones, 81% of which are singletons. The sequenced material came from PBMCs. The receptors stem from a man between 18 and 35 years old in good health and CMV-seropositive. Each CDR3 is given with its conserved first and last residue. A D gene is named only where the DNA matches it firmly. Rows may omit the clone size; those that give it use once, few, many or a size class.

>TRBD2|TRBV19|once|TRBJ2-1
CASSISSGIMNEQFF
TGTGCCAGTAGTATATCCAGCGGGATAATGAATGAGCAGTTCTTC
>NA|TRBV6-5|once|TRBJ1-6
CASSPSWPTGSPLHF
TGTGCCAGCAGTCCCTCCTGGCCGACGGGTTCACCCCTCCACTTT
>TRBD1|TRBV12-5|NA|TRBJ1-5
CASGLVEDRDRIYSNQPQHF
TGTGCTAGTGGTTTGGTAGAAGACCGGGACAGGATTTATAGCAATCAGCCCCAGCATTTT
>NA|TRBV12-5|NA|TRBJ1-1
CASGPMVVNTEAFF
TGTGCTAGTGGTCCGATGGTAGTGAACACTGAAGCTTTCTTT
>TRBD1|TRBV5-1|NA|TRBJ1-1
CASSLDLPGGEAFF
TGCGCCAGCAGCTTGGATTTACCAGGGGGCGAAGCTTTCTTT
>NA|TRBV9|NA|TRBJ1-6
CASSVDMLSPLHF
TGTGCCAGCAGCGTAGATATGTTATCACCCCTCCACTTT
>TRBD2|TRBV19|NA|TRBJ2-1
CASSQGGSTYNEQFF
TGTGCCAGTTCTCAGGGCGGGAGTACCTACAATGAGCAGTTCTTC
>NA|TRBV9|once|TRBJ1-6
CASSPEEQGLYNSPLHF
TGTGCCAGCAGCCCCGAAGAACAGGGCCTCTATAATTCACCCCTCCACTTT
>NA|TRBV21-1|NA|TRBJ1-5
CASSKDFPGSDQPQHF
TGTGCCAGCAGCAAGGACTTCCCGGGAAGCGATCAGCCCCAGCATTTT
>NA|TRBV9|NA|TRBJ1-2
CASSLGPQEQGYTF
TGTGCCAGCAGCCTAGGGCCCCAGGAACAGGGCTACACCTTC
>TRBD1|TRBV7-9|NA|TRBJ2-7
CASSSTGTHEQYF
TGTGCCAGCAGCTCGACAGGGACCCACGAGCAGTACTTC
>TRBD1|TRBV6-1|NA|TRBJ1-2
CASSEAGQGAQNYGYTF
TGTGCCAGCAGTGAAGCCGGTCAGGGGGCGCAGAACTATGGCTACACCTTC